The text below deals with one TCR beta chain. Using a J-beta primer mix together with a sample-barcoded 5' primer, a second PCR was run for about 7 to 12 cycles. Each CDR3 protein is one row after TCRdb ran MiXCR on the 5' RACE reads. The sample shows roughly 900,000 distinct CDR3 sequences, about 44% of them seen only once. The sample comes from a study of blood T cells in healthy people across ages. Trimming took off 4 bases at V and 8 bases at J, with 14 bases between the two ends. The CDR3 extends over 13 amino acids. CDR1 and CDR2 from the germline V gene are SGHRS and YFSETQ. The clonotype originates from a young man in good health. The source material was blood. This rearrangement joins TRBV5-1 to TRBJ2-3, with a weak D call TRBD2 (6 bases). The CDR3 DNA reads TGCGCCAGCAGCGCCACGGGGGACCCTACGCAGTATTTT. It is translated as CASSATGDPTQYF.